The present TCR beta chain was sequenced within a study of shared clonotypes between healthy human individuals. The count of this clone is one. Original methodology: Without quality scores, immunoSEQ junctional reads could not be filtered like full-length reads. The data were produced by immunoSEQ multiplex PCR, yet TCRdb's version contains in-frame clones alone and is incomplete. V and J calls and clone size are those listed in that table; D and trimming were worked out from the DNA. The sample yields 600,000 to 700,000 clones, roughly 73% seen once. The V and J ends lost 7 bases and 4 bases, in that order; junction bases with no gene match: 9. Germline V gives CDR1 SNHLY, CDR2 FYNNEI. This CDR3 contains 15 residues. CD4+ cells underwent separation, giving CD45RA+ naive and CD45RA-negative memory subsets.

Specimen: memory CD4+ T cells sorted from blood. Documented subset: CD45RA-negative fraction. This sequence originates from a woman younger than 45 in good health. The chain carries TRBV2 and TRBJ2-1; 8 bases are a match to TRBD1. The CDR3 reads CASNLDRGSYNEQFF. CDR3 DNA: TGTGCCAGCAACCTAGACAGGGGATCATACAATGAGCAGTTCTTC.